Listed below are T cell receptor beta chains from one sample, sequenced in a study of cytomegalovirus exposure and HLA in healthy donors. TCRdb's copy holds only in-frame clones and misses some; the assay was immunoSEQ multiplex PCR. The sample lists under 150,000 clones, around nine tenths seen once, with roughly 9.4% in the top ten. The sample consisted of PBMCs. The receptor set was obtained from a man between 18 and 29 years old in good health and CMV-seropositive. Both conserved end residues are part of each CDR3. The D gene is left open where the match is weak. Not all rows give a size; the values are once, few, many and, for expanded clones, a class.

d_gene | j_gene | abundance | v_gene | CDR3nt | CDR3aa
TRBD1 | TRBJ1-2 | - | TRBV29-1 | TGCAGCGTTGTCCGGGACAGGGCTAATACCTATGGCTACACCTTC | CSVVRDRANTYGYTF
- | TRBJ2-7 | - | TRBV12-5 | TGTGCTAGTGGTGATCAGAGACGCGGCCTATATTACGAGCAGTACTTC | CASGDQRRGLYYEQYF
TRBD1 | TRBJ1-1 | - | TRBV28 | TGTGCCAGCAGGACCATTTACACGGGACAGGGGATGAACACTGAAGCTTTCTTT | CASRTIYTGQGMNTEAFF
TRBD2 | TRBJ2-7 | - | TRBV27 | TGTGCCAGCAACTCCTGGCGGGGGAGGTACGAGCAGTACTTC | CASNSWRGRYEQYF
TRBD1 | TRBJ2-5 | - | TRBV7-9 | TGTGCCAGCAGCTTACGCGACAGGGGCAGTGGGGAGACCCAGTACTTC | CASSLRDRGSGETQYF
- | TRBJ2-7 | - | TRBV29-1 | TGCAGCGTAATGGGAACAGGGAAGTCCTACGAGCAGTACTTC | CSVMGTGKSYEQYF
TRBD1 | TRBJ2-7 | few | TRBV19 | TGTGCCAGTAGACGGGACAGGTTAAGCAACGAGCAGTACTTC | CASRRDRLSNEQYF
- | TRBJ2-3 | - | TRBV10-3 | TGTGCCACTGCTACCTCTAGCACAGATACGCAGTATTTT | CATATSSTDTQYF
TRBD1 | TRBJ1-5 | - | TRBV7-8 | TGTGCCAGCAGCCCGGGACAGGGGTATCAGCCCCAGCATTTT | CASSPGQGYQPQHF
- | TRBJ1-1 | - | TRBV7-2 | TGTGCCAGCAGCTCGGGACTGATGAACACTGAAGCTTTCTTT | CASSSGLMNTEAFF
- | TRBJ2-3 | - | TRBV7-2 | TGTGCCAGCAGCTCGCTTCCGGGGAATACGCAGTATTTT | CASSSLPGNTQYF
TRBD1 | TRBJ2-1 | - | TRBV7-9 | TGTGCCAGCAGCCAGGGGGTATACAATGAGCAGTTCTTC | CASSQGVYNEQFF
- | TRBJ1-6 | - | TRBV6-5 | TGTGCCAGCAAAGCGGGGCCCTCCTATAATTCACCCCTCCACTTT | CASKAGPSYNSPLHF
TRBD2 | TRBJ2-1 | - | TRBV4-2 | TGTGCCAGCAGTCCTAGCGGGGAGGCCTACAATGAGCAGTTCTTC | CASSPSGEAYNEQFF
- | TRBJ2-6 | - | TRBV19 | TGTGCCAGTACACGCTTTGGGGCAGCTGGGGCCAACGTCCTGACTTTC | CASTRFGAAGANVLTF
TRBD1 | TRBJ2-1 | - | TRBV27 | TGTGCCAGCAGTTGGGACAGCAACAATGAGCAGTTCTTC | CASSWDSNNEQFF
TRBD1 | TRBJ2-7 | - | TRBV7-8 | TGTGCCAGCAGCCCAGGACAGGGTGCGTACTTC | CASSPGQGAYF
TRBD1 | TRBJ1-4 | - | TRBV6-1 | TGTGCCAGCAGTGCCCAAGGGACAGAGGATGAAAAACTGTTTTTT | CASSAQGTEDEKLFF
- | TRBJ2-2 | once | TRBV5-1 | TGCGCCAGCAGCTTGGGGTGGGAGGAGAACACCGGGGAGCTGTTTTTT | CASSLGWEENTGELFF
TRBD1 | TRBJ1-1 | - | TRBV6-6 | TGTGCCAGCAGTTACACGCCCGGGACAGGTGAAGCTTTCTTT | CASSYTPGTGEAFF
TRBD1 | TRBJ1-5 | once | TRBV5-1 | TGCGCCAGCAGCTTGGGGGGACAGTCGAGCAATCAGCCCCAGCATTTT | CASSLGGQSSNQPQHF
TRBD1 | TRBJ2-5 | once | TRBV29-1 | TGCAGCCTGACAGGGAAGAATCAAGAGACCCAGTACTTC | CSLTGKNQETQYF
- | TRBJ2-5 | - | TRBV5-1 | TGCGCCAGCAGCTTGGGCAGTCAAGAGACCCAGTACTTC | CASSLGSQETQYF
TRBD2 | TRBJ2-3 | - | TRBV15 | TGTGCCACCAGCAGAGTAGTAGCGGGGGGGGATACGCAGTATTTT | CATSRVVAGGDTQYF
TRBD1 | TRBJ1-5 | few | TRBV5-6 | TGTGCCAGCAGCTTTAGGAATACAGGGGGACTGGGTCAGCCCCAGCATTTT | CASSFRNTGGLGQPQHF
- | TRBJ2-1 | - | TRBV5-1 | TGCGCCAGCAGAGTTGGGATCGGGACCTACAATGAGCAGTTCTTC | CASRVGIGTYNEQFF
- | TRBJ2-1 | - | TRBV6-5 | TGTGCCAGCAGCTATGCCCTTTCCAATGAGCAGTTCTTC | CASSYALSNEQFF
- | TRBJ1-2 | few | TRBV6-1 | TGTGCCAGCAGTGAGGGCAGCTTCGGCTACACCTTC | CASSEGSFGYTF
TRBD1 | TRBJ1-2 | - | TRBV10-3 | TGTGCCATCAGCCGGGACAGGACTTCCTATGGCTACACCTTC | CAISRDRTSYGYTF
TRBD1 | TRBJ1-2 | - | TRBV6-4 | TGTGCCAGCAGTGCGGGACAGACTGGAATCTATGGCTACACCTTC | CASSAGQTGIYGYTF
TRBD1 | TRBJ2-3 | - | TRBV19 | TGTGCCAGTAGTGGACAGGGCTTTTCAGATACGCAGTATTTT | CASSGQGFSDTQYF
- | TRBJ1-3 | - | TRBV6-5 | TGTGCCAGCAGGGGAGGCTCTGGAAACACCATATATTTT | CASRGGSGNTIYF
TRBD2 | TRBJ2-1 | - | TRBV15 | TGTGCCACCAGCAGAATGGCGGGGGTCTACAATGAGCAGTTCTTC | CATSRMAGVYNEQFF
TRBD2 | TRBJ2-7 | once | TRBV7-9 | TGTGCCAGCAGCTTAACTAGCGTCTCCTACGAGCAGTACTTC | CASSLTSVSYEQYF
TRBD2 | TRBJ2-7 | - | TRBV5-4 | TGTGCCAGCAGCGACGGACTAGCGGGATATGGCTCCTACGAGCAGTACTTC | CASSDGLAGYGSYEQYF
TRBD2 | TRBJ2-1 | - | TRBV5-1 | TGCGCCAGCAGTCCCGCTAGCGGGGGTGGTGAGCAGTTCTTC | CASSPASGGGEQFF
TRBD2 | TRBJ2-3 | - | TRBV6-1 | TGTGCCAGCAGAGAGACTAGCGGGTACACAGATACGCAGTATTTT | CASRETSGYTDTQYF
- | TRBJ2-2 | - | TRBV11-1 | TGTGCCAGCAGCTTAGAAGATGCAGGGTTGGGCACCGGGGAGCTGTTTTTT | CASSLEDAGLGTGELFF
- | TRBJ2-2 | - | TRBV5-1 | TGCGCCAGCAGCGTACCGACTGCACACACCGGGGAGCTGTTTTTT | CASSVPTAHTGELFF
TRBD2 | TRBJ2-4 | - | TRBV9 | TGTGCCAGCAGCGTAGCGGGGGGGACGACCAAAAACATTCAGTACTTC | CASSVAGGTTKNIQYF
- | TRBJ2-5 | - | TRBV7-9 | TGTGCCAGCAGCCCAACCCCAGGGCCCAAAGAGACCCAGTACTTC | CASSPTPGPKETQYF
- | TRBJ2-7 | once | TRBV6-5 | TGTGCCAGCAGTTTTGGACAGTCCTACGAGCAGTACTTC | CASSFGQSYEQYF
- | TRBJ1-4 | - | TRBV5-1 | TGCGCCAGCAGCTTGGTAGGAGGGGTCGAAAAACTGTTTTTT | CASSLVGGVEKLFF
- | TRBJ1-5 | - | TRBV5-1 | TGCGCCAGCAGCTTGGAAGTAGGCAATCAGCCCCAGCATTTT | CASSLEVGNQPQHF
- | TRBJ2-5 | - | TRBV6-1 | TGTGCCAGCAGGGAGGAGGAGACCCAGTACTTC | CASREEETQYF
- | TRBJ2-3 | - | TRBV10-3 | TGTGCCATCAGTGAAACCGGGTCAAGGACAGATACGCAGTATTTT | CAISETGSRTDTQYF
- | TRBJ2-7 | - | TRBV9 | TGTGCCAGCAGCGTACAAGGACTTCCTTACGACGGGCAGTACTTC | CASSVQGLPYDGQYF
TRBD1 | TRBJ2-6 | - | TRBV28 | TGTGCCAGCAGTACAACCGGGACAGGGGTTTTGAGGGATGGGGCCAACGTCCTGACTTTC | CASSTTGTGVLRDGANVLTF
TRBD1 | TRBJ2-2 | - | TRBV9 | TGTGCCAGCAGCGCCCGACAGGGTGGGTCCGCCGGGGAGCTGTTTTTT | CASSARQGGSAGELFF
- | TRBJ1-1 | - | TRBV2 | TGTGCCAGCAGTGAACAGGGCGCTATGAACACTGAAGCTTTCTTT | CASSEQGAMNTEAFF
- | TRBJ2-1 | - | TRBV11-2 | TGTGCCAGCAGCTTAGAAGGGAGCGGGCCCGAGCAGTTCTTC | CASSLEGSGPEQFF
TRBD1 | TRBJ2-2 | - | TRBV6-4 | TGTGCCAGCAGTGACGGGACAGACGGCGGGGAGCTGTTTTTT | CASSDGTDGGELFF
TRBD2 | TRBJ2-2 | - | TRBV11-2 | TGTGCCAGCAGCTTATGGCCTAGCGGGAGTTCGAACACCGGGGAGCTGTTTTTT | CASSLWPSGSSNTGELFF
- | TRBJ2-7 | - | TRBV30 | TGTGCCTGGAAGGACAGAATAGCCTTTAACTACGAGCAGTACTTC | CAWKDRIAFNYEQYF
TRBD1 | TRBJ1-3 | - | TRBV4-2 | TGTGCCAGCAGCCAAGAAAGGGCCCGGACAGGAGGAAACACCATATATTTT | CASSQERARTGGNTIYF
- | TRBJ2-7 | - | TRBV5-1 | TGCGCCAGCAGCTTACTCGGGACATCCTACGAGCAGTACTTC | CASSLLGTSYEQYF
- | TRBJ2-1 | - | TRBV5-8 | TGTGCCAGCAGCCGCTTGCCCAGAAATGAGCAGTTCTTC | CASSRLPRNEQFF